Listed here are 9 T cell receptor beta chains from one sample, sequenced in a study of blood T cell repertoires in COVID-19. Data came from immunoSEQ multiplex PCR; TCRdb stores just in-frame clones and leaves some out. Of about 250,000 clones listed, less than 90% are singletons. The sequencing input was PBMCs or T cells enriched from blood (not recorded which). The receptors originated from a woman aged 50 to 60 who had recovered from COVID-19.

The chain carries TRBV5-1 and TRBJ2-1; D is possibly TRBD2 (5 bases). Germline CDR1 is SGHRS and CDR2 is YFSETQ. The CDR3 covers 15 residues. The V end lost 0 bases, the J end lost 8 bases, and 15 bases lay between the germline ends. The DNA of the CDR3 is TGCGCCAGCAGCTTGGGTGGGAGAACGAGCCATGAGCAGTTCTTC. It yields the protein CASSLGGRTSHEQFF. Full variable domain (rest looked up from reference TRBV5-1 and TRBJ2-1): KAGVTQTPRYLIKTRGQQVTLSCSPISGHRSVSWYQQTPGQGLQFLFEYFSETQRNKGNFPGRFSGRQFSNSRSEMNVSTLELGDSALYLCASSLGGRTSHEQFFGPGTRLTVL.

This clone has only one observation. The genes are TRBV5-4 and TRBJ2-3; 11 bases line up with TRBD1. The trim removed 0 bases at V and 1 base at J, leaving 4 bases unmatched. CDR1 and CDR2 from the germline V gene are SGHNT and YYREEE (reference sequence). The CDR3 runs 17 residues. The CDR3 DNA sequence: TGTGCCAGCAGCTTGGGACCGGGACAGGGGGGCACAGATACGCAGTATTTT. Translation gives CASSLGPGQGGTDTQYF.

The CDR3: CASSPPGGANVLTF. As DNA, the CDR3 is TGTGCCAGCTCACCCCCTGGCGGGGCCAACGTCCTGACTTTC. This rearrangement joins TRBV18 to TRBJ2-6, with D unclear. This CDR3 is 14 amino acids long. The germline V gene has CDR1 KGHSH and CDR2 LQKENI. Deletions cut 3 bases from V and 4 bases from J, with 7 bases between.

The chain has TRBV4-3 and TRBJ1-1, with D perhaps TRBD1 (5 bases). Germline lookup yields CDR1 LGHNA and CDR2 YSLEER. The CDR3 is made up of 12 amino acids. The V end lost 4 bases, the J end lost 3 bases, and 6 bases lay between the germline ends. The CDR3 loop reads CASSRRDTEAFF. The CDR3 DNA sequence: TGCGCCAGCAGCCGCAGGGACACTGAAGCTTTCTTT.

This clone was detected once. The chain combines TRBV28 with TRBJ1-2; 8 bases fit TRBD1. After removal of 2 bases from V and 5 bases from J, the junction contained 13 bases not matched to a gene. The germline gives CDR1 MDHEN, CDR2 SYDVKM. This CDR3 comprises 17 residues. The CDR3 reads CASSLRGTGVVFYGYTF. DNA of the CDR3: TGTGCCAGCAGTTTAAGAGGGACAGGTGTGGTTTTTTATGGCTACACCTTC.

The chain carries TRBV13 and TRBJ2-2; D is unclear. Trimming took off 6 bases at V and 7 bases at J, with 12 bases between the two ends. Germline-derived CDR1 and CDR2 are PRHDT and FYEKMQ (reference sequence). The CDR3 is made up of 13 amino acids. DNA for the CDR3: TGTGCCAGCAGTTCAGGCAGGCTCGGGGAGCTGTTTTTT. Encoded protein: CASSSGRLGELFF.

This chain joins TRBV27 and TRBJ1-3; no reliable D call. The CDR3 is 14 amino acids. Trimming shortened V by 6 bases and J by 2 bases, and 11 bases separated the two germline ends. From germline, CDR1 is MNHEY and CDR2 SMNVEV (reference sequence). The CDR3 bases are TGTGCCAGCAGCCTAAGTTTCCCTGGAAACACCATATATTTT. Its protein is CASSLSFPGNTIYF.

This rearrangement joins TRBV7-2 to TRBJ1-2; 11 bases agree with TRBD1. This CDR3 contains 16 residues. Looked up from germline, CDR1 is SGHTA and CDR2 is FQGNSA. V was pared by 3 bases and J by 8 bases, with 11 bases of the junction left unmatched. CDR3 region: CASSFRGGTGGKGYTF. CDR3 DNA: TGTGCCAGCAGCTTTAGGGGCGGGACAGGGGGGAAAGGCTACACCTTC.

In this sample, this clone turned up a few times. The V and J genes are TRBV11-3 and TRBJ2-2, with 11 positions matching TRBD2. CDR1 SGHNT and CDR2 YENEEA come from the germline V gene. The V gene end was trimmed by 1 base and the J gene end by 1 base; junction bases not matched to a gene: 2. The CDR3 covers 17 residues. CDR3 in DNA: TGTGCCAGCAGCTTAGTCACTAGCGGGAGGAACACCGGGGAGCTGTTTTTT. It is translated as CASSLVTSGRNTGELFF.